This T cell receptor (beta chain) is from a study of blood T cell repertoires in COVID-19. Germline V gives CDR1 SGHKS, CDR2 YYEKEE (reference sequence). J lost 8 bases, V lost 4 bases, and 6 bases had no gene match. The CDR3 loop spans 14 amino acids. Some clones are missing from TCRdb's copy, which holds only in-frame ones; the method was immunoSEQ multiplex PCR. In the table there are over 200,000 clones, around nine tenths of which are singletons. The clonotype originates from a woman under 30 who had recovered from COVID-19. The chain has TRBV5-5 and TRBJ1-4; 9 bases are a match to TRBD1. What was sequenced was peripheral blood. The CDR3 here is CASSQDRGREKLFF. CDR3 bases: TGTGCCAGCAGCCAGGACAGGGGCAGGGAAAAACTGTTTTTT.